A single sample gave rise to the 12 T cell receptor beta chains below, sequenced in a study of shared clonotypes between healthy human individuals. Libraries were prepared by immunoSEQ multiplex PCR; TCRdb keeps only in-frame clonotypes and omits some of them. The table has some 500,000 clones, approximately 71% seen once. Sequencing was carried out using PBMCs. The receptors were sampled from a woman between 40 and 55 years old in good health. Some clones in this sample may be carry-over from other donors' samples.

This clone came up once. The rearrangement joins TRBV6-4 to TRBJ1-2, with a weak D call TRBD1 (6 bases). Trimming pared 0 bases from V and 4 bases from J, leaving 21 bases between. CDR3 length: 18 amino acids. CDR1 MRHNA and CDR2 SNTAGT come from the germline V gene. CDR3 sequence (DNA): TGTGCCAGCAGTGACTCCATTAGCCGAAGCAGGGGCTTCTATGGCTACACCTTC. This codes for CASSDSISRSRGFYGYTF.

CDR3 region: CASSQSGGAQDEKLFF. In DNA, the CDR3 is TGTGCCAGCAGCCAATCGGGGGGCGCCCAGGATGAAAAACTGTTTTTT. The J gene is TRBJ1-4, the V gene TRBV5-4, with D maybe TRBD1 (6 bases). CDR1 and CDR2 from the germline V gene are SGHNT and YYREEE (reference sequence). Trimming took off 4 bases at V and 6 bases at J, with 19 bases between the two ends. The CDR3 length is 16 residues.

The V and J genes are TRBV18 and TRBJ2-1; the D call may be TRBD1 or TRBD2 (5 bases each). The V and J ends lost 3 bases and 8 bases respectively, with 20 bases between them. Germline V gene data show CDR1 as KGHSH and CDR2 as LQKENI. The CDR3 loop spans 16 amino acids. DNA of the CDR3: TGTGCCAGCTCACCGTCCCGGGACCCCCGTACCGATGAGCAGTTCTTC. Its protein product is CASSPSRDPRTDEQFF.

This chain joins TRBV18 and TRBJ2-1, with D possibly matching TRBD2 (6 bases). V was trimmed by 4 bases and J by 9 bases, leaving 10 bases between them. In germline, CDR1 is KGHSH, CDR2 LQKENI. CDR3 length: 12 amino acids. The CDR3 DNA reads TGTGCCAGCTCACAGACTAGTTTTGAGCAGTTCTTC. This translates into CASSQTSFEQFF.

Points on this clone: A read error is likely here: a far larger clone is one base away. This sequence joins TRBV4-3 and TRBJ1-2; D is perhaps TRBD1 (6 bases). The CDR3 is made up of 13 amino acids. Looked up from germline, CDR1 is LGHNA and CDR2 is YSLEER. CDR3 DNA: TGCGCCAGCGGCCATGGCAGGGGATATGGCTACACCTTC. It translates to CASGHGRGYGYTF.

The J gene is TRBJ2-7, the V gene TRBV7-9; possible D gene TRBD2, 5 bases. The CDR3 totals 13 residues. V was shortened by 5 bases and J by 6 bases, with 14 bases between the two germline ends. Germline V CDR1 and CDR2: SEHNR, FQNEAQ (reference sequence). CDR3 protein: CASSPGSGGEQYF. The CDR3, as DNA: TGTGCCAGCAGCCCCGGCTCCGGAGGCGAGCAGTACTTC.

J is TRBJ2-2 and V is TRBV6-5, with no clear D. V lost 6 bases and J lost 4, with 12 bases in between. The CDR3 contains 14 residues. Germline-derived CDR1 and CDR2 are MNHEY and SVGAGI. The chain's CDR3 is CASSRLARTGELFF. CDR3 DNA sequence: TGTGCCAGCAGCCGACTCGCCCGCACCGGGGAGCTGTTTTTT.

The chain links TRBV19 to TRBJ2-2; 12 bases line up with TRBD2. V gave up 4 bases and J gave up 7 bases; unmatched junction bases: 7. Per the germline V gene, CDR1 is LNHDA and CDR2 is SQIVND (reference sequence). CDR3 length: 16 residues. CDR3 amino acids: CASSTRLAGEGGELFF. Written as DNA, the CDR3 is TGTGCCAGTAGTACCCGACTAGCGGGAGAGGGCGGGGAGCTGTTTTTT.

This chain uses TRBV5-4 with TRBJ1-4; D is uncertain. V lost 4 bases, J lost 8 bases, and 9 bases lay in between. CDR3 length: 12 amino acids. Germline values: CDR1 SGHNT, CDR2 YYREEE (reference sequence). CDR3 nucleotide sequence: TGTGCCAGCAGCCAGCAAGGGGAAAAACTGTTTTTT. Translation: CASSQQGEKLFF. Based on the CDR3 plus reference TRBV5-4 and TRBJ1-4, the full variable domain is ETGVTQSPTHLIKTRGQQVTLRCSSQSGHNTVSWYQQALGQGPQFIFQYYREEENGRGNFPPRFSGLQFPNYSSELNVNALELDDSALYLCASSQQGEKLFFGSGTQLSVL.

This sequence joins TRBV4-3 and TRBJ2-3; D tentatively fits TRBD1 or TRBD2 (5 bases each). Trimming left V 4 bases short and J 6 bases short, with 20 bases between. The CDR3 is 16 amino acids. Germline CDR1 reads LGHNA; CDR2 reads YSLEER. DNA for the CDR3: TGCGCCAGCAGCCCCAGGCTTGGTGGGGGACGTGATACGCAGTATTTT. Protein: CASSPRLGGGRDTQYF.

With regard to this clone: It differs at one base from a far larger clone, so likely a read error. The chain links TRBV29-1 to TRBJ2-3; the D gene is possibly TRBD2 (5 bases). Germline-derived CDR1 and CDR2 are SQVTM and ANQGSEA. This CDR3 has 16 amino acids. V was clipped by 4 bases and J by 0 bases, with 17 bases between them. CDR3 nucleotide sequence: TGCAGCGTTGGTCCTGGTTGGACGGGAAGCACAGATACGCAGTATTTT. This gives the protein CSVGPGWTGSTDTQYF.

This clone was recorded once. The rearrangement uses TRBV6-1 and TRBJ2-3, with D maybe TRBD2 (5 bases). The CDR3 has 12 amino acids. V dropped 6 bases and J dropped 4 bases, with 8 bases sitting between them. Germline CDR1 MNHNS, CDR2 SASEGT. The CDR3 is CASRIGADTQYF. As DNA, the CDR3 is TGTGCCAGCAGAATCGGGGCAGATACGCAGTATTTT.